This TCR beta chain was recovered during a study of T-cell memory formation after mild COVID-19. Study findings and constraints: Memory sampled before infection contained some responding clones, suggesting cross-reactive memory joined.

TCRdb independently ran MiXCR on the 5' RACE reads; one entry per CDR3 protein. The repertoire includes about 130,000 distinct CDR3 sequences, less than 25% of them detected once, and 24% sits in the top ten. CDR1 and CDR2 (germline): SGHRS, YFSETQ. The CDR3 runs 15 residues. V lost 4 bases, J lost 3 bases, and 14 bases lay in between. This clonotype was observed a handful of times. Its antigen is currently unknown. This receptor was taken from an adult woman who had mild COVID-19 (a few samples of this study predate the infection). Cell type and time point are not known. This chain links TRBV5-1 with TRBJ1-5; weak D call: TRBD1 (5 bases). Sequencing input: PBMCs or a T cell subset sorted from them (not recorded which). The CDR3 here is CASSRDAAPNQPQHF. CDR3 nucleotide sequence: TGCGCCAGCAGCCGGGACGCCGCTCCCAATCAGCCCCAGCATTTT.